The T cell receptor beta chain described here comes from a study of T cells after yellow fever vaccination. Study-level information: The fractions with low cell numbers were processed using SMART-Seq v4 Ultra Low Input. Study-level results: Peaking faster, on day 5 versus 15, the secondary response was nonetheless weaker. Detected again after the booster were most primary-vaccination clones, at 96% CD4 and about 90% CD8.

TCR cDNA was made by 5'RACE template switching, adding a universal primer site and UMIs. TCRdb re-called the 5' RACE reads through MiXCR, storing one row per CDR3 protein. This sample has around 320,000 distinct CDR3 sequences, with less than 9.5% found just once. There are many counts of this clonotype. Its matching antigen is unknown. The V and J ends lost 8 bases and 3 bases, in that order; junction bases with no gene match: 10. The CDR3 length is 15 residues. Germline CDR1 and CDR2: MNHEY and SVGAGI. This sequence was found in a man between 18 and 35 years old who received the YFV17D yellow fever vaccine. The rearrangement links TRBV6-5 to TRBJ2-3, with 8 bases that match TRBD2. The material was CD4+ T cells sorted from PBMCs, obtained 5 days after the yellow fever booster vaccination. The CDR3 DNA sequence: TGTGCCAGCTGTATTACTAGCGGTTGGACAGATACGCAGTATTTT. Translated, it gives CASCITSGWTDTQYF.